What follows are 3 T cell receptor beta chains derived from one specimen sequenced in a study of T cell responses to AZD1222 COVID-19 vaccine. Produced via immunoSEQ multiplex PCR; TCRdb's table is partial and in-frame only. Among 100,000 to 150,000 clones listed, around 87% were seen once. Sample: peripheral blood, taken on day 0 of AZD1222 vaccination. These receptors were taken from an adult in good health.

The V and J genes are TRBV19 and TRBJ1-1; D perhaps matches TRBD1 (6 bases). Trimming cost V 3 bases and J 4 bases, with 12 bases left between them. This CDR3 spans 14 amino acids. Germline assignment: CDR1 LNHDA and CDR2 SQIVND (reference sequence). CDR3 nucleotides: TGTGCCAGTAGTATGGGGGGGCGCGTCACTGAAGCTTTCTTT. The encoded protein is CASSMGGRVTEAFF.

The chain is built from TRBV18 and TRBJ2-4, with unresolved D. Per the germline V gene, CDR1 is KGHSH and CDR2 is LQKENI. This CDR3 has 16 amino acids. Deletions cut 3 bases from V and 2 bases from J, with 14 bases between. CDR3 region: CASSPPVDFTKNIQYF. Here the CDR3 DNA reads TGTGCCAGCTCACCTCCGGTAGACTTTACCAAAAACATTCAGTACTTC.

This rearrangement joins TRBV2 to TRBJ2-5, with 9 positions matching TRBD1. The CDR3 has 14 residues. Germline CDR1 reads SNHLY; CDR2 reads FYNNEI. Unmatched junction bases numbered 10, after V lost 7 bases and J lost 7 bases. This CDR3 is CASTEQGAQGTQYF. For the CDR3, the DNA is TGTGCCAGCACCGAACAGGGGGCGCAGGGGACCCAGTACTTC.